These 22 T cell receptor beta chains were sequenced from one sample in a study of blood T cell repertoires in COVID-19. Libraries were prepared by immunoSEQ multiplex PCR; TCRdb keeps only in-frame clonotypes and omits some of them. The sample has approximately 500,000 clones, roughly 90% seen once; the top ten hold about 2%. Sequencing was done on a sample of PBMCs or T cells enriched from blood (not recorded which). These receptors came from a woman in her 40s who had recovered from COVID-19.

V and J are TRBV24-1 and TRBJ2-3; 13 bases map to TRBD2. Germline CDR1 KGHDR, CDR2 SFDVKD. With 4 bases clipped from V and 6 bases from J, the junction kept 9 bases outside the gene matches. This CDR3 is 17 amino acids long. CDR3 bases: TGTGCCACCAGTGACGACAGACTAGCGGGAGGAACTGATACGCAGTATTTT. Protein product: CATSDDRLAGGTDTQYF.

The chain carries TRBV28 and TRBJ1-1; no firm D call. Trimming shortened V by 7 bases and J by 3 bases, and 18 bases separated the two germline ends. CDR1 and CDR2 (germline): MDHEN, SYDVKM. The CDR3 has 15 residues. The CDR3 sequence: CASTPGDDRDTEAFF. For the CDR3, the DNA is TGTGCCAGCACCCCCGGAGATGACCGAGACACTGAAGCTTTCTTT.

V and J are TRBV7-9 and TRBJ2-3; D not resolved. Germline V gene lookup returns CDR1 SEHNR and CDR2 FQNEAQ (reference sequence). The CDR3 totals 12 residues. Trimming pared 4 bases from V and 2 bases from J, leaving 4 bases between. The CDR3 loop reads CASSYNTDTQYF. CDR3 bases: TGTGCCAGCAGCTACAACACAGATACGCAGTATTTT.

The chain joins TRBV7-2 to TRBJ1-1; a weak D match, TRBD1 (5 bases). This CDR3 region has 15 residues. The V gene lost 7 bases and the J gene lost 1 base, with 16 bases spanning the gap. The germline V gene encodes CDR1 SGHTA and CDR2 FQGNSA. The CDR3: CASTVSGTQNTEAFF. The CDR3 DNA follows: TGTGCCAGCACCGTCAGCGGGACGCAGAACACTGAAGCTTTCTTT.

The chain joins TRBV4-1 to TRBJ2-7; D possibly corresponds to TRBD1 (7 bases). Germline V gene lookup returns CDR1 MGHRA and CDR2 YSYEKL. Trimming took 1 base from V and 6 from J, leaving 16 bases between them. The CDR3 is made up of 15 amino acids. CDR3: CASSQAAAQGGEQYF. CDR3 nucleotide sequence: TGCGCCAGCAGCCAAGCCGCAGCCCAGGGGGGCGAGCAGTACTTC.

The rearrangement joins TRBV24-1 to TRBJ2-1, with 9 bases identical to TRBD2. This CDR3 region has 15 residues. CDR1 is KGHDR and CDR2 is SFDVKD in the germline V gene. V lost 4 bases, J lost 8 bases, and 8 bases stayed unmatched. CDR3: CATSDPGTSTDEQFF. CDR3 bases: TGTGCCACCAGTGACCCCGGGACTAGCACCGATGAGCAGTTCTTC.

The V and J genes are TRBV3-1 (or the pseudogene TRBV3-2) and TRBJ2-1, with 10 bases that match TRBD1. The CDR3 has 15 residues. Per the germline V gene, CDR1 is LGHDT and CDR2 is YNNKEL (reference sequence). The ends lost 0 bases at V and 8 bases at J; junction bases unmatched: 4. CDR3 sequence reads: CASSQEGQGLHEQFF. In DNA form, the CDR3 reads TGTGCCAGCAGCCAAGAGGGACAGGGGCTTCATGAGCAGTTCTTC.

This chain joins TRBV6-2 or TRBV6-3 and TRBJ2-1, with 8 positions matching TRBD2. J gave up 7 bases and V 3 bases, and 11 bases lay outside the gene matches. This CDR3 has 16 residues. From germline, CDR1 is MNHEY and CDR2 SVGEGT. The CDR3 DNA sequence: TGTGCCAGCAGTTATACGGGAGGGCCATTCCGGAATGAGCAGTTCTTC. Its protein is CASSYTGGPFRNEQFF.

The chain carries TRBV15 and TRBJ1-2; the match to TRBD1 covers 9 bases. Losses at the gene ends were 0 bases for V and 1 base for J; bases not matched to a gene: 3. Per the germline V gene, CDR1 is LNHNV and CDR2 is YYDKDF (reference sequence). The CDR3 has 16 amino acids. The CDR3 here is CATSRDHRGHNYGYTF. CDR3 sequence (DNA): TGTGCCACCAGCAGAGATCACAGGGGGCATAACTATGGCTACACCTTC. Filled out from reference TRBV15 and TRBJ1-2, the complete variable domain reads DAMVIQNPRYQVTQFGKPVTLSCSQTLNHNVMYWYQQKSSQAPKLLFHYYDKDFNNEADTPDNFQSRRPNTSFCFLDIRSPGLGDTAMYLCATSRDHRGHNYGYTFGSGTRLTVV.

The V and J genes are TRBV9 and TRBJ2-1, with 8 bases identical to TRBD2. The CDR3 has 15 amino acids. Germline V CDR1 and CDR2: SGDLS, YYNGEE. The V gene end was trimmed by 3 bases and the J gene end by 5 bases; junction bases not matched to a gene: 7. The CDR3 reads CASSAGQRENNEQFF. The DNA of the CDR3 is TGTGCCAGCAGCGCGGGTCAGCGGGAGAACAATGAGCAGTTCTTC.

The chain has TRBV14 and TRBJ2-7, with 7 bases matching TRBD1. The V gene end was trimmed by 3 bases and the J gene end by 9 bases; junction bases not matched to a gene: 14. From germline, CDR1 is SGHDN and CDR2 FVKESK. The CDR3 has 15 residues. The CDR3 bases are TGTGCCAGCAGCCAGAAGACAGGGCCGTATTCCCCGCAGTACTTC. Its protein is CASSQKTGPYSPQYF.

The J gene is TRBJ2-5, the V gene TRBV7-2; 10 nucleotides align to TRBD1. The CDR3 is made up of 16 amino acids. With V trimmed by 4 bases and J by 2 bases, 7 bases remained unmatched. Germline V gene sequence: CDR1 SGHTA, CDR2 FQGNSA. The CDR3 protein is CASSSGTGAVQETQYF. CDR3 nucleotide sequence: TGTGCCAGCAGCTCCGGGACAGGGGCCGTACAAGAGACCCAGTACTTC.

This clone was recorded once. The V gene is TRBV5-8, the J gene TRBJ1-5; 8 positions agree with TRBD1. CDR3 length: 16 amino acids. Germline V lookup: CDR1 SGHTS, CDR2 YDEGEE. The trim removed 4 bases at V and 3 bases at J, leaving 9 bases unmatched. CDR3: CASSPHMGQDNQPQHF. The CDR3 DNA reads as TGTGCCAGCAGCCCCCACATGGGACAGGACAATCAGCCCCAGCATTTT.

The chain combines TRBV7-9 with TRBJ1-1; a weak D match, TRBD1 (5 bases). The CDR3 runs 14 residues. V lost 3 bases, J lost 4 bases, and 12 bases lay in between. Germline V gene lookup returns CDR1 SEHNR and CDR2 FQNEAQ (reference sequence). The CDR3 region is CASSLLAGSTEAFF. CDR3 bases: TGTGCCAGCAGCTTGTTGGCAGGGTCCACTGAAGCTTTCTTT. Combining the CDR3 with reference TRBV7-9 and TRBJ1-1 gives the whole variable domain DTGVSQNPRHKITKRGQNVTFRCDPISEHNRLYWYRQTLGQGPEFLTYFQNEAQLEKSRLLSDRFSAERPKGSFSTLEIQRTEQGDSAMYLCASSLLAGSTEAFFGQGTRLTVV.

J is TRBJ2-3 and V is TRBV5-6; the D gene is possibly TRBD2 (6 bases). The germline V gene has CDR1 SGHDT and CDR2 YYEEEE. The CDR3 has 16 amino acids. Trimming cost V 3 bases and J 0 bases, with 14 bases left between them. In DNA, the CDR3 is TGTGCCAGCAGCTCCCCCGCGGAGGGAAGCACAGATACGCAGTATTTT. Protein: CASSSPAEGSTDTQYF.

This CDR3 is CASSPFTEPSTDTQYF. The CDR3 nucleotides are TGTGCCAGCAGCCCCTTTACGGAGCCTAGCACAGATACGCAGTATTTT. The chain links TRBV4-2 to TRBJ2-3; D is unresolved. In germline, CDR1 is LGHNA, CDR2 YNFKEQ. The V and J ends lost 4 bases and 0 bases respectively, with 14 bases between them. The CDR3 has 16 amino acids.

This sequence joins TRBV7-9 and TRBJ1-1; D ambiguous. The CDR3 sequence is 18 residues long. The germline gives CDR1 SEHNR, CDR2 FQNEAQ (reference sequence). Deletions cut 4 bases from V and 2 bases from J, with 23 bases between. In DNA form, the CDR3 reads TGTGCCAGCAGCTCAACCTGGGAACTAGGTGCCTCAAACACTGAAGCTTTCTTT. Translation: CASSSTWELGASNTEAFF.

V is TRBV19 and J is TRBJ2-7; TRBD1 is a possible D gene (6 bases). CDR1 is LNHDA and CDR2 is SQIVND in the germline V gene (reference sequence). The CDR3 totals 15 residues. Trimming shortened V by 1 base and J by 5 bases, and 15 bases separated the two germline ends. This CDR3 is CASSIGTGIGNEQYF. DNA for the CDR3: TGTGCCAGTAGTATAGGAACAGGGATTGGTAACGAGCAGTACTTC. The full variable domain, in which reference TRBV19 and TRBJ2-7 provide the parts outside the CDR3, is DGGITQSPKYLFRKEGQNVTLSCEQNLNHDAMYWYRQDPGQGLRLIYYSQIVNDFQKGDIAEGYSVSREKKESFPLTVTSAQKNPTAFYLCASSIGTGIGNEQYFGPGTRLTVT.

The CDR3 loop reads CATSASWDYNYGYTF. The CDR3 region has the DNA TGTGCCACCAGTGCCTCATGGGACTACAACTATGGCTACACCTTC. This chain joins TRBV24-1 and TRBJ1-2; D is perhaps TRBD1 (5 bases). The CDR3 loop spans 15 amino acids. CDR1 is KGHDR, CDR2 SFDVKD, per germline. Trimming shortened V by 5 bases and J by 2 bases, and 14 bases separated the two germline ends.

The V call is TRBV20-1, the J call TRBJ1-4; D call uncertain. From germline, CDR1 is DFQATT and CDR2 SNEGSKA (reference sequence). Trimming cost V 3 bases and J 5 bases, with 7 bases left between them. CDR3 length equals 12 residues. CDR3: CSASKENEKLFF. The CDR3 DNA reads as TGCAGTGCTAGTAAAGAGAATGAAAAACTGTTTTTT.

This chain uses TRBV2 with TRBJ1-5, with D unclear. Germline-derived CDR1 and CDR2 are SNHLY and FYNNEI. The CDR3 consists of 14 residues. Between the trimmed V and J ends, which lost 2 bases and 4 bases, there was a span of 9 bases. In DNA, the CDR3 is TGTGCCAGCAGTGAACGCGTAAAGAATCAGCCCCAGCATTTT. Residues: CASSERVKNQPQHF.

This chain connects TRBV7-9 to TRBJ2-1, with D unresolved. The CDR3 spans 12 residues. V lost 5 bases, J lost 8 bases, and 10 bases lay in between. From germline, CDR1 is SEHNR and CDR2 FQNEAQ (reference sequence). CDR3 in DNA: TGTGCCAGCAGCCCCTTTGCGGATGAGCAGTTCTTC. Its translation: CASSPFADEQFF.